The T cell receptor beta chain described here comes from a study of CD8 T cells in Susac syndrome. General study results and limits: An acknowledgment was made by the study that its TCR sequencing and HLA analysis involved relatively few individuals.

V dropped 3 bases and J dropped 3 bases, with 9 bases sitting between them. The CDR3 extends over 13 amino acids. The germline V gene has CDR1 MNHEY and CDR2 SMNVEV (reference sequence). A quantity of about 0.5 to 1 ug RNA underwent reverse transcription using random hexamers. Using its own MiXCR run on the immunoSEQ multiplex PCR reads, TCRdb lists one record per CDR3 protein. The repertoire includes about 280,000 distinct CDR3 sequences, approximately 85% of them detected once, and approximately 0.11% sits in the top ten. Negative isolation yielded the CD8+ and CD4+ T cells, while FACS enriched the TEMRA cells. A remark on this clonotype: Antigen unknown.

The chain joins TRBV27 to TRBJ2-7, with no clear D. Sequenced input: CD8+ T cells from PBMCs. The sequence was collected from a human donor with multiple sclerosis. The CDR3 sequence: CASSLGPIYEQYF. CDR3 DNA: TGTGCCAGCAGTTTGGGCCCCATCTACGAGCAGTACTTC.